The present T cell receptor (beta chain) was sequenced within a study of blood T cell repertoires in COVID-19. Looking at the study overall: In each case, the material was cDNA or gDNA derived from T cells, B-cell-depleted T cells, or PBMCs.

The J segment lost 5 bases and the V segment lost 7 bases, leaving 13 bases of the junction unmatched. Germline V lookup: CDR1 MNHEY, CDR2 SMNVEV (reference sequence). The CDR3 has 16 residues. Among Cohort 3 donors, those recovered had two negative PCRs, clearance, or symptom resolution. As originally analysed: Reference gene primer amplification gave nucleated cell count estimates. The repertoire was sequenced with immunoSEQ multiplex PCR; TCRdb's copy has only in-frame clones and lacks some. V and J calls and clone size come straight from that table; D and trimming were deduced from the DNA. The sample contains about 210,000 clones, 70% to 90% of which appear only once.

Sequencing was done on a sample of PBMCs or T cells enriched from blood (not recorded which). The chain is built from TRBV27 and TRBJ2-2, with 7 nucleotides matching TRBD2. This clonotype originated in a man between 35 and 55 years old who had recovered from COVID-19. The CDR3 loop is CASIDQFRGRTGELFF. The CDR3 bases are TGTGCCAGCATCGACCAATTCCGCGGGAGAACCGGGGAGCTGTTTTTT.